This TCR beta chain was identified in a study of Graves' ophthalmopathy and Graves' hyperthyroidism. RNA served as the template for amplifying TCR beta CDR3 regions. The workflow started with a first-round RT-PCR run with HTBI primers and then moved on to a second-round multiplex PCR. TCRdb analysed the multiplex PCR reads with MiXCR anew, one entry per CDR3 protein. The data show approximately 160,000 distinct CDR3 sequences, with over 35% seen just once and 4.5% to 6% held by the top ten. Germline CDR1 is DFQATT and CDR2 is SNEGSKA (reference sequence). Trimming took 1 base from V and 0 from J, leaving 13 bases between them. The CDR3 covers 15 residues. At least ten counts were recorded for this clonotype.

Sequencing used peripheral blood. The chain recombines TRBV20-1 with TRBJ2-7; unclear D gene. The receptor comes from a woman in her forties with Graves' ophthalmopathy. The CDR3 bases are TGCAGTGCTAGAGGGAGATTCTCGAGCTCCTACGAGCAGTACTTC. Translated: CSARGRFSSSYEQYF.